A single sample is the source of the 28 T cell receptor beta chains below, sequenced in a study of blood T cell repertoires in COVID-19. Only in-frame clones appear in the TCRdb table, and some are missing; sequencing was by immunoSEQ multiplex PCR. Of 35,000 to 45,000 clones listed, 82% are singletons. What was sequenced was peripheral blood. The receptors shown here come from a human donor in a cohort sampled during active COVID-19.

J is TRBJ2-1 and V is TRBV19; possible D gene TRBD1, 6 bases. This CDR3 is built from 13 residues. V shed 3 bases and J shed 10 bases, with 13 bases lying between them. Germline CDR1 is LNHDA and CDR2 is SQIVND (reference sequence). For the CDR3, the DNA is TGTGCCAGTAGTATGACACAGGGCGGGGAGCAGTTCTTC. Its protein is CASSMTQGGEQFF.

This clone was seen a handful of times. The genes are TRBV7-8 and TRBJ2-7; no reliable D call. Germline V lookup: CDR1 SGHVS, CDR2 FQNEAQ. The CDR3 has 12 amino acids. Trimming shortened V by 5 bases and J by 5 bases, and 10 bases separated the two germline ends. The DNA for the CDR3 is TGTGCCAGCAGCCAGCACCGGGACGAGCAGTACTTC. It encodes CASSQHRDEQYF. Supplemented by reference TRBV7-8 and TRBJ2-7, the full variable domain reads GAGVSQSPRYKVAKRGQDVALRCDPISGHVSLFWYQQALGQGPEFLTYFQNEAQLDKSGLPSDRFFAERPEGSVSTLKIQRTQQEDSAVYLCASSQHRDEQYFGPGTRLTVT.

This clone was observed a handful of times. V is TRBV5-1 and J is TRBJ2-1; 10 nucleotides agree with TRBD2. V was clipped by 0 bases and J by 2 bases; unmatched bases: 11. Germline CDR1 is SGHRS and CDR2 is YFSETQ. The CDR3 is made up of 19 amino acids. The CDR3 loop reads CASSLDLSSGRRPYNEQFF. CDR3 sequence (DNA): TGCGCCAGCAGCTTGGACCTATCTAGCGGGAGAAGGCCCTACAATGAGCAGTTCTTC.

CDR3 residues: CASSLALTSGATDTQYF. CDR3 in DNA: TGTGCCAGCAGCTTGGCCCTGACTAGCGGGGCAACAGATACGCAGTATTTT. V gene TRBV5-4 combines with J gene TRBJ2-3, with 11 bases aligning to TRBD2. CDR3 length: 17 amino acids. Germline lookup yields CDR1 SGHNT and CDR2 YYREEE (reference sequence). The junction had 6 bases not matched to a gene; V was cut back by 0 bases and J by 3 bases.

A single count supports this clone. This chain connects TRBV7-2 to TRBJ2-1, with TRBD2 matching over 11 bases. The V segment lost 2 bases and the J segment 7 bases; nucleotides outside the gene matches: 4. This CDR3 comprises 15 residues. The germline V gene encodes CDR1 SGHTA and CDR2 FQGNSA. This CDR3 reads CASSLSLAGGNEQFF. CDR3 bases: TGTGCCAGCAGCTTATCGCTAGCGGGAGGTAATGAGCAGTTCTTC.

The V and J genes are TRBV5-5 and TRBJ2-1, with D unresolved. The CDR3 loop spans 16 amino acids. CDR1 is SGHKS and CDR2 is YYEKEE in the germline V gene (reference sequence). V lost 1 base to trimming and J lost 7 bases, with 18 bases between them. The CDR3 nucleotides are TGTGCCAGCAGCTTGAGTGTAGACACTTCATTTAATGAGCAGTTCTTC. Translation: CASSLSVDTSFNEQFF.

The V gene is TRBV9, the J gene TRBJ2-3; D perhaps matches TRBD2 (5 bases). CDR3 size: 17 residues. Germline CDR1 is SGDLS and CDR2 is YYNGEE. V was trimmed by 0 bases and J by 4 bases, leaving 18 bases between them. CDR3 protein: CASSVGSWSGSADTQYF. The CDR3 bases are TGTGCCAGCAGCGTAGGATCCTGGTCGGGAAGCGCAGATACGCAGTATTTT.

The rearrangement links TRBV18 to TRBJ1-5, with 8 bases matching TRBD1. CDR1 is KGHSH and CDR2 is LQKENI in the germline V gene. Germline trimming cut 1 base from V and 4 bases from J; bases unmatched to any gene: 3. This CDR3 contains 15 residues. CDR3 sequence (DNA): TGTGCCAGCTCACCACGGGGACAGGCGAATCAGCCCCAGCATTTT. This gives the protein CASSPRGQANQPQHF.

The V and J genes are TRBV7-2 and TRBJ2-5, with TRBD2 as a possible D gene (6 bases). Trimming took off 1 base at V and 2 bases at J, with 8 bases between the two ends. This CDR3 comprises 14 residues. The germline CDR1 and CDR2 sequences are SGHTA and FQGNSA. The CDR3 sequence is CASSLGGGQETQYF. The CDR3 nucleotides are TGTGCCAGCAGCTTAGGAGGAGGGCAAGAGACCCAGTACTTC.

This sequence joins TRBV9 and TRBJ2-1; D possibly corresponds to TRBD2 (6 bases). This CDR3 is built from 15 residues. CDR1 is SGDLS, CDR2 YYNGEE, per germline. Trimming removed 6 bases at V and 5 bases at J, with 18 bases between. CDR3 region: CASTYGGVPDNEQFF. The CDR3 DNA reads TGTGCCAGCACCTATGGAGGGGTACCAGACAATGAGCAGTTCTTC.

The chain has TRBV5-5 and TRBJ2-1, with 10 bases matching TRBD1. V gave up 4 bases and J gave up 6 bases; unmatched junction bases: 4. The CDR3 consists of 14 residues. Germline V gene lookup returns CDR1 SGHKS and CDR2 YYEKEE (reference sequence). The CDR3 is CASSVGQGRNEQFF. CDR3 coding DNA: TGTGCCAGCAGCGTGGGACAGGGGCGCAATGAGCAGTTCTTC.

This clone was found a few times. The chain carries TRBV7-8 and TRBJ2-2, with 8 bases identical to TRBD1. Germline CDR1 and CDR2: SGHVS and FQNEAQ. This CDR3 region has 15 residues. The V gene end was trimmed by 2 bases and the J gene end by 6 bases; junction bases not matched to a gene: 5. CDR3 residues: CASSLSQGAAGELFF. In DNA, the CDR3 is TGTGCCAGCAGCTTAAGTCAGGGGGCCGCCGGGGAGCTGTTTTTT.

The V and J genes are TRBV28 and TRBJ1-4; 9 bases match TRBD1. After removal of 6 bases from V and 7 bases from J, the junction contained 12 bases not matched to a gene. The germline CDR1 and CDR2 sequences are MDHEN and SYDVKM. The CDR3 totals 16 residues. The CDR3 DNA reads as TGTGCCAGCAGCTCCCCCGGCGGGACAGGGAGTGAAAAACTGTTTTTT. Protein sequence: CASSSPGGTGSEKLFF.

The chain employs TRBV7-7 and TRBJ2-1; D is ambiguous. The CDR3 sequence is 13 residues long. Germline CDR1 reads SSHAT; CDR2 reads FNYEAQ (reference sequence). The V and J ends lost 5 bases and 9 bases respectively, with 14 bases between them. CDR3 nucleotide sequence: TGTGCCAGCAGCCTGTTCCTAATGAGTGAGCAGTTCTTC. It encodes CASSLFLMSEQFF.

This clone is a singleton in its sample. The J gene is TRBJ1-1, the V gene TRBV20-1, with D hard to call. V lost 8 bases to trimming and J lost 4 bases, with 8 bases between them. This CDR3 is built from 10 residues. Germline CDR1 is DFQATT and CDR2 is SNEGSKA (reference sequence). The CDR3 region is CSTEGTEAFF. The CDR3 DNA reads as TGCAGTACCGAGGGCACTGAAGCTTTCTTT.

The genes are TRBV30 and TRBJ2-5; TRBD1 is a possible D gene (6 bases). This CDR3 is built from 11 residues. V was cut by 5 bases and J by 6 bases, with 10 bases left in between. Germline loops: CDR1 GTSNPN, CDR2 SVGIG (reference sequence). The CDR3 sequence: CAWAGAKTQYF. CDR3 coding DNA: TGTGCCTGGGCAGGGGCAAAGACCCAGTACTTC. The complete variable domain, with remaining parts taken from reference TRBV30 and TRBJ2-5, reads SQTIHQWPATLVQPVGSPLSLECTVEGTSNPNLYWYRQAAGRGLQLLFYSVGIGQISSEVPQNLSASRPQDRQFILSSKKLLLSDSGFYLCAWAGAKTQYFGPGTRLLVL.

The chain recombines TRBV6-5 with TRBJ2-1; 12 positions match TRBD2. Germline CDR1 is MNHEY and CDR2 is SVGAGI. This CDR3 is built from 16 residues. V was pared by 4 bases and J by 9 bases, with 10 bases of the junction left unmatched. DNA for the CDR3: TGTGCCAGCAGTTGGATTCTAGCGGGAGGGCCCGGTGAGCAGTTCTTC. Its translation is CASSWILAGGPGEQFF.

V and J are TRBV28 and TRBJ1-4; 10 bases are shared with TRBD1. CDR1 MDHEN and CDR2 SYDVKM come from the germline V gene. The CDR3 is 15 amino acids. Trimming removed 5 bases from V and 4 bases from J; junction bases left unmatched: 4. Written as DNA, the CDR3 is TGTGCCAGCAGTCAGTGGGACAGGGGTAATGAAAAACTGTTTTTT. This encodes CASSQWDRGNEKLFF.

This chain links TRBV30 with TRBJ2-7, with 10 bases matching TRBD2. The CDR3 contains 14 residues. Germline V CDR1 and CDR2: GTSNPN, SVGIG (reference sequence). Losses at the gene ends were 1 base for V and 3 bases for J; bases not matched to a gene: 3. The CDR3 loop reads CAWSGERGGYEQYF. CDR3 sequence (DNA): TGTGCCTGGAGTGGCGAGCGGGGGGGCTACGAGCAGTACTTC.

This chain uses TRBV5-1 with TRBJ2-3; D is perhaps TRBD2 (6 bases). The CDR3 has 16 amino acids. CDR1 and CDR2 from the germline V gene are SGHRS and YFSETQ. V was shortened by 4 bases and J by 1 base, with 16 bases between the two germline ends. Here the CDR3 reads CASSRTTLSGTDTQYF. Written as DNA, the CDR3 is TGCGCCAGCAGCCGGACTACACTCTCAGGCACAGATACGCAGTATTTT.

The genes are TRBV3-1 (or the pseudogene TRBV3-2) and TRBJ1-3; D gene unclear. CDR1 and CDR2 from the germline V gene are LGHDT and YNNKEL (reference sequence). CDR3 length: 15 amino acids. The V and J ends lost 0 bases and 0 bases respectively, with 6 bases between them. CDR3 loop: CASSQEWSSGNTIYF. The CDR3 bases are TGTGCCAGCAGCCAAGAATGGAGCTCTGGAAACACCATATATTTT.

This chain uses TRBV9 with TRBJ2-1; D ambiguous. V dropped 4 bases and J dropped 1 base, with 12 bases sitting between them. The CDR3 consists of 15 residues. Germline CDR1 is SGDLS and CDR2 is YYNGEE. The DNA for the CDR3 is TGTGCCAGCAGCCCCCGGTTTGAGTCCTACAATGAGCAGTTCTTC. It codes for CASSPRFESYNEQFF.

The V call is TRBV28, the J call TRBJ1-5, with 8 bases lining up with TRBD1. Unmatched junction bases numbered 2, after V lost 6 bases and J lost 7 bases. Per germline, CDR1 MDHEN and CDR2 SYDVKM. The CDR3 sequence is 12 residues long. The CDR3 bases are TGTGCCAGCAGGGCAGGGGGCCAGCCCCAGCATTTT. This codes for CASRAGGQPQHF.

This sequence joins TRBV6-5 and TRBJ2-7, with 7 nucleotides matching TRBD1. After removal of 6 bases from V and 2 bases from J, the junction contained 7 bases not matched to a gene. Germline V lookup: CDR1 MNHEY, CDR2 SVGAGI. The CDR3 is made up of 14 amino acids. In DNA, the CDR3 is TGTGCCAGCAGACCTTGGGACAGTCCCTACGAGCAGTACTTC. This encodes CASRPWDSPYEQYF.

This clone was seen more than once but under ten times. The chain combines TRBV9 with TRBJ2-7; TRBD2 aligns across 9 bases. CDR3 length: 16 residues. The germline gives CDR1 SGDLS, CDR2 YYNGEE. V lost 4 bases and J lost 5; bases outside the gene matches: 13. CDR3 loop: CASSPGAIAGVHEQYF. In DNA, the CDR3 is TGTGCCAGCAGCCCCGGGGCCATAGCGGGAGTCCACGAGCAGTACTTC.

This clone was seen only a few times. This chain links TRBV6-1 with TRBJ2-1, with D possibly being TRBD1 (6 bases). The CDR3 spans 14 residues. Per the germline V gene, CDR1 is MNHNS and CDR2 is SASEGT. Between the trimmed V and J ends, which lost 1 base and 8 bases, there was a span of 12 bases. In DNA, the CDR3 is TGTGCCAGCAGTGAAGGGGCAGGGGCGGATGAGCAGTTCTTC. Its protein is CASSEGAGADEQFF.

The V gene is TRBV10-3, the J gene TRBJ1-2; TRBD1 might be the D (5 bases). With 6 bases removed from V and 3 bases from J, the gap between germline ends came to 17 bases. The CDR3 loop spans 15 amino acids. CDR1 and CDR2 (germline): ENHRY, SYGVKD. The CDR3 loop is CAISQSTRGDYGYTF. CDR3 sequence (DNA): TGTGCCATCAGCCAATCTACAAGGGGCGACTATGGCTACACCTTC.

This clone was seen once. This chain links TRBV28 with TRBJ2-7, with TRBD1 matching 8 bases. Germline-derived CDR1 and CDR2 are MDHEN and SYDVKM. This CDR3 contains 15 residues. With 5 bases clipped from V and 3 bases from J, the junction kept 9 bases outside the gene matches. In DNA form, the CDR3 reads TGTGCCAGCAGTCTCGCGGACAGGGTACTCTACGAGCAGTACTTC. Translation gives CASSLADRVLYEQYF.